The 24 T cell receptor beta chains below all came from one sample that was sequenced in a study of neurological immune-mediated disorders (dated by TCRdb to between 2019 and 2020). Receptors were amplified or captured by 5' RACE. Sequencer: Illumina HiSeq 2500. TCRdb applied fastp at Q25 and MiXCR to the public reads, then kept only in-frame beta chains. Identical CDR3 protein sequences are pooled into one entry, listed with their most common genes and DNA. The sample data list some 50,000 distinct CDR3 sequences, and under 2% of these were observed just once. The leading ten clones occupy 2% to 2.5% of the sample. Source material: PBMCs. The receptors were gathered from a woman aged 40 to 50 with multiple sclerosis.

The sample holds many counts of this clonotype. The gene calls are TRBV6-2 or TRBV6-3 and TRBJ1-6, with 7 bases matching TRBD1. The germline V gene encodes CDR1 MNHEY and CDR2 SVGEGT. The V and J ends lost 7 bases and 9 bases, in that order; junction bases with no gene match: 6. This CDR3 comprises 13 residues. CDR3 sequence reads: CASTKDRVSPLHF. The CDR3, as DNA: TGTGCCAGCACCAAAGACAGGGTTTCACCCCTCCACTTT.

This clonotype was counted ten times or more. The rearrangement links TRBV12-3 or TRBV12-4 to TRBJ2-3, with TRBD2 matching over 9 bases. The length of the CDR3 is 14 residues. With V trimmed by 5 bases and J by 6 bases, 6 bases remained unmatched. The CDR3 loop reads CASSRGGGADTQYF. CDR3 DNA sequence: TGTGCCAGCAGTCGAGGCGGGGGGGCGGATACGCAGTATTTT.

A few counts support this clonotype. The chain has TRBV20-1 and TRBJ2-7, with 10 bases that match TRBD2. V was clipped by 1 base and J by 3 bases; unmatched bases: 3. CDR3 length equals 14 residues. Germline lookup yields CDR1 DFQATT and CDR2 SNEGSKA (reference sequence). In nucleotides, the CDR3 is TGCAGTGCTAGAGGTAGCGGGGGGATCTACGAGCAGTACTTC. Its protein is CSARGSGGIYEQYF.

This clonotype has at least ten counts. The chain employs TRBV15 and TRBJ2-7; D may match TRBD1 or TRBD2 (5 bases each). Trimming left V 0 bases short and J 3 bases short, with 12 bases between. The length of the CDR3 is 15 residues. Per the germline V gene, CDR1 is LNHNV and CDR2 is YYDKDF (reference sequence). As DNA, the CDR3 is TGTGCCACCAGCAGAGATAACCGGGGCTACTACGAGCAGTACTTC. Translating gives CATSRDNRGYYEQYF.

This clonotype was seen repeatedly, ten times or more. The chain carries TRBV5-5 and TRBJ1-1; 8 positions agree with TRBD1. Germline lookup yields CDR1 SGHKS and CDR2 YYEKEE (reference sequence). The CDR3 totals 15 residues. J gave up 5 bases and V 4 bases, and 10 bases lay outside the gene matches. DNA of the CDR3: TGTGCCAGCAGCCCACTGACAGGGGTGGTGACTGAAGCTTTCTTT. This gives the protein CASSPLTGVVTEAFF.

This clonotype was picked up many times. The CDR3 here is CSVGRDSITGELFF. For the CDR3, the DNA is TGCAGCGTTGGGAGGGACTCCATAACCGGGGAGCTGTTTTTT. This sequence joins TRBV29-1 and TRBJ2-2; TRBD2 is a possible D gene (6 bases). Trimming took off 4 bases at V and 5 bases at J, with 14 bases between the two ends. CDR3 length equals 14 residues. Germline V gene lookup returns CDR1 SQVTM and CDR2 ANQGSEA.

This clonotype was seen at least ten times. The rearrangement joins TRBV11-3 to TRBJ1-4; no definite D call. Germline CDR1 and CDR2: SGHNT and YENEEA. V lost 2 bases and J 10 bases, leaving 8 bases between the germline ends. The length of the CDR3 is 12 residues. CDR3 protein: CASSLNGGKLFF. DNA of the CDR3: TGTGCCAGCAGCTTAAATGGCGGAAAACTGTTTTTT.

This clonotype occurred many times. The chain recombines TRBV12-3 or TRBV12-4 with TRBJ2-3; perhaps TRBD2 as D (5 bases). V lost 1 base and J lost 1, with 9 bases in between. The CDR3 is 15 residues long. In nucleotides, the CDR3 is TGTGCCAGCAGTTTAGGGCTAGCCGGCACAGATACGCAGTATTTT. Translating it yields CASSLGLAGTDTQYF.

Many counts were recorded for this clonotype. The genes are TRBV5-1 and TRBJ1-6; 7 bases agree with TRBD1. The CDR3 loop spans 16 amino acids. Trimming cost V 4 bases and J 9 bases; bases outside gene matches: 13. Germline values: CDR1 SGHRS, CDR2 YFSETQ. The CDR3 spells CASSDDRARLGSPLHF. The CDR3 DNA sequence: TGCGCCAGCAGCGACGACAGGGCGCGGTTAGGTTCACCCCTCCACTTT.

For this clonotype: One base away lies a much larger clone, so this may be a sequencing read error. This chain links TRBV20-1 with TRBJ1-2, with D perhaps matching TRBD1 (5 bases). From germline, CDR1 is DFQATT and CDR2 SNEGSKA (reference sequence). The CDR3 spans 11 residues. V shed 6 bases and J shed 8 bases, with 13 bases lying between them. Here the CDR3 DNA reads TGCAGTGCAGGGGCGGGGAAAGGCTACACCTTC. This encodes CSAGAGKGYTF.

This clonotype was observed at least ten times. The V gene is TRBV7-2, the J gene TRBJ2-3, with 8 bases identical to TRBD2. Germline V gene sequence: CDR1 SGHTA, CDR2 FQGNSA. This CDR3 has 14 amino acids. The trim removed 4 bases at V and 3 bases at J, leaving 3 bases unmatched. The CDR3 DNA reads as TGTGCCAGCAGCTCGGGACTAGGGACAGATACGCAGTATTTT. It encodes CASSSGLGTDTQYF.

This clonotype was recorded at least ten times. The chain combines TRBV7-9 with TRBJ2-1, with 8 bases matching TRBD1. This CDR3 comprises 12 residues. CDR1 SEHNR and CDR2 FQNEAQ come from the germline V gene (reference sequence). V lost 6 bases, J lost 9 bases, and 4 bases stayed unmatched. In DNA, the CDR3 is TGTGCCAGCAGTCCAGGGGGCAGTGAGCAGTTCTTC. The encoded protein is CASSPGGSEQFF.

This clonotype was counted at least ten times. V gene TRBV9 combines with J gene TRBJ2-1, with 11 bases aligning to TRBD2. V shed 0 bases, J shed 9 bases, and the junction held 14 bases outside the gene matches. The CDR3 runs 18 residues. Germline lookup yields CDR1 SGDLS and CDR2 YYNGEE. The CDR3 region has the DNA TGTGCCAGCAGCGTAGATGGGGTGGGTAGCGGGGGGGCCGGTGAGCAGTTCTTC. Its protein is CASSVDGVGSGGAGEQFF.

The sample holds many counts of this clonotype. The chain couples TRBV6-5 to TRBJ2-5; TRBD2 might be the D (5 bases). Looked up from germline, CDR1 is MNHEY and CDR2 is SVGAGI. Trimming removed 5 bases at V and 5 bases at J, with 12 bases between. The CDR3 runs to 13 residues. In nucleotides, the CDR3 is TGTGCCAGCAGTCACGGCGGCGGGGAGACCCAGTACTTC. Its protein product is CASSHGGGETQYF.

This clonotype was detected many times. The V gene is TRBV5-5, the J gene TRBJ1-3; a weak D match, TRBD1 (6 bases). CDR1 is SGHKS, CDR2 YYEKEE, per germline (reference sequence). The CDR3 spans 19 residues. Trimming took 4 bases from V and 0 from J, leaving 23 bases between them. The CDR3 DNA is TGTGCCAGCAGCGATTTTGGGGGGCGCCTATCCGGCTCTGGAAACACCATATATTTT. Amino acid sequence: CASSDFGGRLSGSGNTIYF. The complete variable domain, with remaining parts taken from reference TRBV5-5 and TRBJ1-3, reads DAGVTQSPTHLIKTRGQQVTLRCSPISGHKSVSWYQQVLGQGPQFIFQYYEKEERGRGNFPDRFSARQFPNYSSELNVNALLLGDSALYLCASSDFGGRLSGSGNTIYFGEGSWLTVV.

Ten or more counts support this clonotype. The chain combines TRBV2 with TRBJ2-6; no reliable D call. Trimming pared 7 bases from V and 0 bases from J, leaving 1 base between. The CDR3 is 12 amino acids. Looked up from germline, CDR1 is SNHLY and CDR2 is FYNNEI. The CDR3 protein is CASNSGANVLTF. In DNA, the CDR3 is TGTGCCAGCAACTCTGGGGCCAACGTCCTGACTTTC.

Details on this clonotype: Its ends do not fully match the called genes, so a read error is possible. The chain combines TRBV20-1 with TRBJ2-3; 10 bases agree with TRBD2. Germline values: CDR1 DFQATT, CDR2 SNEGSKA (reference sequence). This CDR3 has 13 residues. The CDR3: CSAKAGGPETQYF. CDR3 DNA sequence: TGCAGTGCCAAAGCGGGGGGGCCAGAAACGCAGTATTTT.

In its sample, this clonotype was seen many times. The CDR3: CASSPNILTGVKNIQYF. The CDR3 DNA sequence: TGTGCCAGCAGCCCTAACATACTAACAGGGGTCAAAAACATTCAGTACTTC. The rearrangement joins TRBV7-9 to TRBJ2-4; 7 nucleotides align to TRBD1. This CDR3 spans 17 amino acids. Germline assignment: CDR1 SEHNR and CDR2 FQNEAQ (reference sequence). Losses at the gene ends were 5 bases for V and 3 bases for J; bases not matched to a gene: 13.

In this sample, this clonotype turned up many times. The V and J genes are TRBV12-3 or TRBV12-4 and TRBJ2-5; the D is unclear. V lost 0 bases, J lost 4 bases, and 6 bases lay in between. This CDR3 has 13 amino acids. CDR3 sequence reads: CASSLARRETQYF. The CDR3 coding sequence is TGTGCCAGCAGTTTAGCAAGGCGAGAGACCCAGTACTTC.

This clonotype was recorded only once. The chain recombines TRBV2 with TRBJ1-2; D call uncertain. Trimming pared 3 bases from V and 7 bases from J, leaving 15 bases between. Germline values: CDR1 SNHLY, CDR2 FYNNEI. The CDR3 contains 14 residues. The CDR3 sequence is CASSEGKGVSGYTF. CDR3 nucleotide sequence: TGTGCCAGCAGTGAGGGCAAAGGAGTCAGTGGCTACACCTTC.

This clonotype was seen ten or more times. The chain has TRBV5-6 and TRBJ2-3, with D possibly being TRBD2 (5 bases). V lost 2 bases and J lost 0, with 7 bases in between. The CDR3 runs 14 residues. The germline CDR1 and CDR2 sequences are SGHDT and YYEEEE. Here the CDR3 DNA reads TGTGCCAGCAGCTTTTGGACTAGCACAGATACGCAGTATTTT. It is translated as CASSFWTSTDTQYF.

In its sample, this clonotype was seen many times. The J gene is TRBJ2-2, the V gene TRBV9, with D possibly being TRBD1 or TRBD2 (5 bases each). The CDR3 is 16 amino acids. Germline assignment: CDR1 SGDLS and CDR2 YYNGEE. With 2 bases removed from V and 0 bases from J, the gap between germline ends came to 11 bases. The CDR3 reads CASSVEMGANTGELFF. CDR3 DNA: TGTGCCAGCAGCGTGGAGATGGGGGCGAACACCGGGGAGCTGTTTTTT.

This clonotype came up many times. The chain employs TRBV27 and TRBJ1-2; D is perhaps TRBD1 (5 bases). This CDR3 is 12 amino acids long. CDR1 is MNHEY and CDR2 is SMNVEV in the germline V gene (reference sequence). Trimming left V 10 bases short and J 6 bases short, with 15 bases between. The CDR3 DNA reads TGTGCCACCTTGGGGGAATATAATGGCTACACCTTC. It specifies CATLGEYNGYTF.

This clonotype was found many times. In DNA form, the CDR3 reads TGTGCCAGCAGCCAGGCCTTAAACACTGAAGCTTTCTTT. This sequence encodes CASSQALNTEAFF. The chain is built from TRBV5-6 and TRBJ1-1, with D hard to call. This CDR3 has 13 amino acids. From germline, CDR1 is SGHDT and CDR2 YYEEEE. V was pared by 4 bases and J by 2 bases, with 9 bases between.